A selection of T cell receptor beta chains follows, all from one sample in a study of OX40 agonist ivuxolimab in advanced cancers. Using immunoSEQ multiplex PCR, the repertoire was profiled, and TCRdb retains in-frame clones only, with some absent. Here the sample spans some 18,000 clones, roughly 85% being singletons. The starting material was CD4+ or CD8+ T cells sorted from blood, obtained in a trial of the OX40 agonist ivuxolimab. The receptors here all came from an adult with an advanced solid tumor such as melanoma, head and neck, liver or kidney cancer. Each CDR3 is given with its conserved first and last residue. D genes are given only for firm matches. Size is omitted from some rows. Given values are once, few, many or a class for expanded clones.

abundance	v_gene	j_gene	d_gene	CDR3nt	CDR3aa
NA	TRBV28	TRBJ2-7	NA	TGTGCCAGCAGTTCTCACAGGGTTTACGAGCAGTACTTC	CASSSHRVYEQYF
NA	TRBV5-1	TRBJ2-7	NA	TGCGCCAGCAGCTTGGATGCTGAAACCTACGAGCAGTACTTC	CASSLDAETYEQYF
NA	TRBV27	TRBJ2-7	NA	TGTGCCAGCAGTTTATCAGGGACCGGAAACTACGAGCAGTACTTC	CASSLSGTGNYEQYF
NA	TRBV6-5	TRBJ2-1	NA	TGTGCCACCAGTGAGGGGCCCTCTCGGCAGTTCTTC	CATSEGPSRQFF
NA	TRBV6-5	TRBJ2-5	TRBD2	TGTGCCAGCAGTTACGAGCGGGGCCTACAAGAGACCCAGTACTTC	CASSYERGLQETQYF
NA	TRBV27	TRBJ2-7	NA	TGTGCCAGCAGTCCGCAATTAACAAGCTCCTACGAGCAGTACTTC	CASSPQLTSSYEQYF
NA	TRBV7-2	TRBJ2-7	NA	TGTGCCAGCAGCTCGGCCCAGGGGTACGAGCAGTACTTC	CASSSAQGYEQYF
NA	TRBV4-1	TRBJ2-1	NA	TGCGCCAGCAGCCACGACGGGTCTCCTAACTCCTACAATGAGCAGTTCTTC	CASSHDGSPNSYNEQFF
NA	TRBV19	TRBJ1-5	NA	TGTGCCAGTAGTATAGCTGCAGGTGTGCCTGGCAATCAGCCCCAGCATTTT	CASSIAAGVPGNQPQHF
once	TRBV19	TRBJ2-7	TRBD2	TGTGCCAGTAGCTCGGGACTAGTTGGGTACGAGCAGTACTTC	CASSSGLVGYEQYF
NA	TRBV19	TRBJ2-7	NA	TGTGCCAGTAGTAACCAGGGATACGAGCAGTACTTC	CASSNQGYEQYF
NA	TRBV5-1	TRBJ2-3	TRBD2	TGCGCCAGCAGCTTGTACCGGGGGGGCTTCACAGATACGCAGTATTTT	CASSLYRGGFTDTQYF
NA	TRBV18	TRBJ2-3	NA	TGTGCCAGCTCGCCCCCGGGCCCAGATACGCAGTATTTT	CASSPPGPDTQYF
NA	TRBV23-1	TRBJ2-4	NA	TGCGCCAGGGCAGTATTGGGCGACGAGGACATTCAGTACTTC	CARAVLGDEDIQYF
NA	TRBV7-9	TRBJ2-7	NA	TGTGCCAGCAGCTTAGGGGGTTGGGAGCAGTACTTC	CASSLGGWEQYF
NA	TRBV2	TRBJ2-1	NA	TGTGCCAGCACCCCAAGGGGGGGGTACAATGAGCAGTTCTTC	CASTPRGGYNEQFF
NA	TRBV27	TRBJ2-3	NA	TGTGCCAGCAGGGTCGGCACAGATACGCAGTATTTT	CASRVGTDTQYF
NA	TRBV19	TRBJ1-1	NA	TGTGCCAGTAGTTCTTTGACAGGGAACACTGAAGCTTTCTTT	CASSSLTGNTEAFF
NA	TRBV4-1	TRBJ2-7	NA	TGCGCCAGCAGCCACCGGGACCTCTTTGACGAGCAGTACTTC	CASSHRDLFDEQYF
NA	TRBV7-9	TRBJ1-1	NA	TGTGCCAGCAGCGGGTTCGGTAATACTGAAGCTTTCTTT	CASSGFGNTEAFF
NA	TRBV2	TRBJ2-7	NA	TGTGCCAGCAAAGGACGGTTCTCCTACGAGCAGTACTTC	CASKGRFSYEQYF
NA	TRBV4-1	TRBJ2-3	TRBD1	TGCGCCAGCAGTCCACAGGGGTCCTACACAGATACGCAGTATTTT	CASSPQGSYTDTQYF
NA	TRBV5-6	TRBJ2-7	TRBD1	TGTGCCAGCAGCTCCCGCGGGACAGGGAGGTACGAGCAGTACTTC	CASSSRGTGRYEQYF
once	TRBV27	TRBJ2-2	NA	TGTGCCAGCAGTTTATACAGGGCGAACACCGGGGAGCTGTTTTTT	CASSLYRANTGELFF
NA	TRBV5-6	TRBJ1-1	NA	TGTGCCAGCAGCTATCATGCTGAAGCTTTCTTT	CASSYHAEAFF
NA	TRBV6-5	TRBJ2-3	NA	TGTGCCAGCACCCTACGGGTAGCAGTAGATACGCAGTATTTT	CASTLRVAVDTQYF
NA	TRBV5-1	TRBJ2-1	TRBD2	TGCGCCAGCAGCATCCTTAGCGGGAGCTCCTACAATGAGCAGTTCTTC	CASSILSGSSYNEQFF
NA	TRBV4-1	TRBJ2-2	NA	TGCGCCAGCAGCCAAGACCAGACCACCGGGGAGCTGTTTTTT	CASSQDQTTGELFF
NA	TRBV7-9	TRBJ2-7	TRBD2	TGTGCCAGCAGCTCCGGACTAGCCGCAGCCTACGAGCAGTACTTC	CASSSGLAAAYEQYF
NA	TRBV28	TRBJ2-3	NA	TGTGCCAGCAGTTGGGTCAGCACAGATACGCAGTATTTT	CASSWVSTDTQYF
NA	TRBV6-5	TRBJ1-5	NA	TGTGCCAGCAGCCGTAATAGCAATCAGCCCCAGCATTTT	CASSRNSNQPQHF
NA	TRBV29-1	TRBJ1-2	NA	TGCAGCGTTGAAGATCTTAAAGGGGCGAATAACTATGGCTACACCTTC	CSVEDLKGANNYGYTF